This T cell receptor (beta chain) was captured by sequencing in a study of blood T cell repertoires in COVID-19. The CDR3 has 15 residues. Trimming cost V 0 bases and J 7 bases, with 15 bases left between them. In germline, CDR1 is LGHNA, CDR2 YSLEER. Clones were sequenced by immunoSEQ multiplex PCR, and TCRdb holds only the in-frame ones, with some missing. Of 250,000 to 300,000 clones listed, around 88% are singletons. This clonotype was sampled from a woman aged 30 to 39 who had recovered from COVID-19. This chain joins TRBV4-3 and TRBJ1-2; D gene unclear. The sequenced material came from peripheral blood. In DNA, the CDR3 is TGCGCCAGCAGCCAAGAGACGCGCTTCGCAGGTGGCTACACCTTC. This sequence encodes CASSQETRFAGGYTF.